This TCR beta chain was sequenced during a study of cytomegalovirus exposure and HLA in healthy donors. Study conclusions and caveats: In a later analysis, a missense DCLRE1C variant was linked to TCR beta V- and J-gene trimming. Productive rates of about 87% or about 30% were seen for most TCR beta V segments in an earlier analysis. Cytomegalovirus-associated TCR beta chains were listed, numbering 150 to 200.

The germline gives CDR1 MNHEY, CDR2 SVGAGI. V lost 5 bases and J 2 bases, leaving 8 bases between the germline ends. This CDR3 comprises 13 residues. This clone has ten or more counts. Its antigen is unknown. Healthy bone marrow donors made up the cohort. PCR employed 60 Vbeta and 13 Jbeta primers. Profiled with immunoSEQ multiplex PCR; TCRdb holds only in-frame clones, not every one. The sample records 200,000 to 250,000 clones, 76% being singletons. J is TRBJ2-3 and V is TRBV6-5; D is possibly TRBD2 (5 bases). The sequenced material came from PBMCs. The receptor was derived from a man between 18 and 29 years old in good health and CMV-seronegative. CDR3 loop: CASSPRDTDTQYF. In DNA form, the CDR3 reads TGTGCCAGCAGTCCCCGGGACACAGATACGCAGTATTTT.